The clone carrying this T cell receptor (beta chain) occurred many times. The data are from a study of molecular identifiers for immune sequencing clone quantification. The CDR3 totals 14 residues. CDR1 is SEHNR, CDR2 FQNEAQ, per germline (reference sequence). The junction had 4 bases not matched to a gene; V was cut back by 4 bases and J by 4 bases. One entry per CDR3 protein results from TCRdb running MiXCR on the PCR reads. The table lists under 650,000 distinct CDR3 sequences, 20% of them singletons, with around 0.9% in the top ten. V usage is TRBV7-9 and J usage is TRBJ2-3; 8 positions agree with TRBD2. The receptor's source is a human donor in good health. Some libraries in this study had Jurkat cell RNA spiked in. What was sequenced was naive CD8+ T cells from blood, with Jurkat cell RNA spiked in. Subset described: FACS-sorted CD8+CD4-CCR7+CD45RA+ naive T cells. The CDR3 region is CASSSRGGPDTQYF. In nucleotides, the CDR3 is TGTGCCAGCAGCTCCCGGGGGGGCCCAGATACGCAGTATTTT. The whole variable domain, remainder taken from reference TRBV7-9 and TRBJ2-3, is DTGVSQNPRHKITKRGQNVTFRCDPISEHNRLYWYRQTLGQGPEFLTYFQNEAQLEKSRLLSDRFSAERPKGSFSTLEIQRTEQGDSAMYLCASSSRGGPDTQYFGPGTRLTVL.